This TCR beta chain was identified during a study of blood T cell repertoires in COVID-19. Overall study context: In each case, the material was cDNA or gDNA derived from T cells, B-cell-depleted T cells, or PBMCs.

Concerning this clone: At one end, the junction sequence differs from germline, possibly due to a read error.

TCRdb's table, derived via immunoSEQ multiplex PCR, lists solely in-frame clones and lacks some. The repertoire holds about 240,000 clones, with approximately 90% as singletons. Germline assignment: CDR1 MGHRA and CDR2 YSYEKL. This CDR3 has 18 amino acids. This rearrangement joins TRBV4-1 to TRBJ2-4; TRBD1 is a possible D gene (6 bases). The TCR comes from a woman in her forties who had recovered from COVID-19. The sequenced sample was peripheral blood. CDR3 sequence (DNA): TGCGCCAGCAGTCAAGACCCGGGACAAATAAGAGCCAAAAACATTCAGTACTTC. Its protein is CASSQDPGQIRAKNIQYF.